Presented here are 15 T cell receptor beta chains from one specimen sequenced in a study of cytomegalovirus exposure and HLA in healthy donors. The primer mix had 60 Vbeta and 13 Jbeta primers. Profiled with immunoSEQ multiplex PCR; TCRdb holds only in-frame clones, not every one. The repertoire holds some 220,000 clones, around 83% seen once, with roughly 0.26% in the top ten. Sequenced material: PBMCs. Source of these receptors: a girl aged 2-15 years in good health and CMV-seronegative.

The V call is TRBV5-6, the J call TRBJ2-7; 7 bases line up with TRBD1. Germline CDR1 and CDR2: SGHDT and YYEEEE. The V and J ends lost 4 bases and 2 bases, in that order; junction bases with no gene match: 12. The CDR3 has 16 residues. The DNA for the CDR3 is TGTGCCAGCAGCCGAAAGCAAGGGGGCCCAACCTACGAGCAGTACTTC. It is translated as CASSRKQGGPTYEQYF.

This clone appeared once. The rearrangement uses TRBV6-5 and TRBJ2-3, with D maybe TRBD1 (5 bases). V dropped 2 bases and J dropped 2 bases, with 14 bases sitting between them. CDR1 MNHEY and CDR2 SVGAGI come from the germline V gene. This CDR3 has 16 amino acids. The CDR3 sequence: CASSYEPGRATDTQYF. CDR3 in DNA: TGTGCCAGCAGTTACGAGCCGGGCAGGGCCACAGATACGCAGTATTTT.

This sequence joins TRBV29-1 and TRBJ1-2, with 7 bases matching TRBD1. The V gene end was trimmed by 8 bases and the J gene end by 3 bases; junction bases not matched to a gene: 9. CDR1 and CDR2 (germline): SQVTM, ANQGSEA. The CDR3 sequence is 13 residues long. The chain's CDR3 is CSYYRGPYYGYTF. The CDR3 nucleotides read TGCAGCTATTACAGGGGACCTTACTATGGCTACACCTTC. Full variable domain (missing parts from reference TRBV29-1 and TRBJ1-2): SAVISQKPSRDICQRGTSLTIQCQVDSQVTMMFWYRQQPGQSLTLIATANQGSEATYESGFVIDKFPISRPNLTFSTLTVSNMSPEDSSIYLCSYYRGPYYGYTFGSGTRLTVV.

The gene calls are TRBV5-4 and TRBJ1-1; D possibly corresponds to TRBD1 (5 bases). The CDR3 loop spans 14 amino acids. Trimming took 5 bases from V and 0 from J, leaving 11 bases between them. Germline V CDR1 and CDR2: SGHNT, YYREEE (reference sequence). The CDR3 spells CASRVDSLNTEAFF. DNA for the CDR3: TGTGCCAGCAGGGTTGACAGCTTGAACACTGAAGCTTTCTTT.

The chain carries TRBV19 and TRBJ1-4; D uncertain. Germline CDR1 LNHDA, CDR2 SQIVND (reference sequence). The CDR3 contains 14 residues. The V end was cut by 5 bases, the J end by 3 bases, with 10 bases between. CDR3 in DNA: TGTGCCAGTAGTCCGGGAGGGCCTAATGAAAAACTGTTTTTT. It translates to CASSPGGPNEKLFF.

This clone was recorded a few times. The chain carries TRBV11-2 and TRBJ2-4, with TRBD2 matching over 7 bases. CDR1 is SGHAT and CDR2 is FQNNGV in the germline V gene. CDR3 length: 18 residues. Trimming at V came to 3 bases and at J to 0 bases, leaving 11 bases not matched to a gene. In DNA form, the CDR3 reads TGTGCCAGCAGCTTTGGATTCATGGGGGGGAAAGCCAAAAACATTCAGTACTTC. This encodes CASSFGFMGGKAKNIQYF.

This CDR3 reads CAWSASLYEQYF. The CDR3 DNA sequence: TGTGCCTGGAGTGCTAGTCTTTACGAGCAGTACTTC. The chain is built from TRBV30 and TRBJ2-7; D is ambiguous. Germline CDR1 reads GTSNPN; CDR2 reads SVGIG (reference sequence). The CDR3 has 12 residues. The V and J ends lost 1 base and 4 bases respectively, with 8 bases between them.

This chain links TRBV18 with TRBJ2-7, with 11 nucleotides matching TRBD2. V lost 3 bases, J lost 4 bases, and 8 bases stayed unmatched. The CDR3 has 16 residues. Germline V CDR1 and CDR2: KGHSH, LQKENI. The CDR3 bases are TGTGCCAGCTCACCTCGCGGGACTAGCGGAAAATACGAGCAGTACTTC. Encoded protein: CASSPRGTSGKYEQYF.

This chain connects TRBV5-4 to TRBJ2-7; 7 bases fit TRBD1. CDR1 and CDR2 from the germline V gene are SGHNT and YYREEE (reference sequence). The CDR3 is 16 amino acids. V dropped 2 bases and J dropped 3; count of bases not matched to a gene: 11. The CDR3 coding sequence is TGTGCCAGCAGCTTCGGTCCGGGACAGCCTATCTACGAGCAGTACTTC. The encoded protein is CASSFGPGQPIYEQYF.

The chain employs TRBV5-5 and TRBJ1-6; D may be TRBD1 (5 bases). Germline assignment: CDR1 SGHKS and CDR2 YYEKEE (reference sequence). V lost 6 bases and J lost 8, with 18 bases in between. This CDR3 has 15 amino acids. The CDR3 DNA is TGTGCCAGCACTCGGGCGGCAGGGAGGGATTCACCCCTCCACTTT. Its protein is CASTRAAGRDSPLHF. The full variable domain, completed using reference TRBV5-5 and TRBJ1-6, is DAGVTQSPTHLIKTRGQQVTLRCSPISGHKSVSWYQQVLGQGPQFIFQYYEKEERGRGNFPDRFSARQFPNYSSELNVNALLLGDSALYLCASTRAAGRDSPLHFGNGTRLTVT.

This rearrangement joins TRBV6-5 to TRBJ2-7; TRBD2 agrees at 7 bases. The CDR3 extends over 15 amino acids. The germline V gene encodes CDR1 MNHEY and CDR2 SVGAGI. Losses at the gene ends were 0 bases for V and 4 bases for J; bases not matched to a gene: 6. CDR3 DNA sequence: TGTGCCAGCAGTTACTCGGGGCTAGCGGATTACGAGCAGTACTTC. This encodes CASSYSGLADYEQYF.

The genes are TRBV29-1 and TRBJ2-5; 10 bases line up with TRBD2. The germline gives CDR1 SQVTM, CDR2 ANQGSEA. CDR3 length: 20 residues. With 3 bases clipped from V and 1 base from J, the junction kept 20 bases outside the gene matches. The CDR3 sequence is CSVEGYLSGRTLTLQETQYF. In DNA, the CDR3 is TGCAGCGTTGAGGGGTACCTTAGCGGGAGGACCCTTACCCTCCAAGAGACCCAGTACTTC.

This chain links TRBV7-9 with TRBJ1-3, with 9 bases that match TRBD1. CDR1 is SEHNR and CDR2 is FQNEAQ in the germline V gene (reference sequence). The CDR3 loop spans 14 amino acids. V was clipped by 6 bases and J by 8 bases; unmatched bases: 8. CDR3 region: CASRSQGASYTIYF. CDR3 nucleotide sequence: TGTGCCAGCAGATCACAGGGGGCTAGCTACACCATATATTTT.

The chain employs TRBV5-1 and TRBJ2-6; 8 bases are a match to TRBD1. Germline loops: CDR1 SGHRS, CDR2 YFSETQ. The CDR3 is 19 amino acids. Trimming cost V 1 base and J 4 bases; bases outside gene matches: 13. Here the CDR3 DNA reads TGCGCCAGCAGCTTGTATCAGGGGGCGCTAACTCTGGGGGCCAACGTCCTGACTTTC. Translating it yields CASSLYQGALTLGANVLTF.

V and J are TRBV6-5 and TRBJ2-2, with 8 bases lining up with TRBD2. Germline values: CDR1 MNHEY, CDR2 SVGAGI. CDR3 size: 14 residues. V lost 4 bases to trimming and J lost 3 bases; unmatched junction nucleotides: 1. CDR3 amino acids: CASSSSGYTGELFF. The CDR3 DNA is TGTGCCAGCAGTTCTAGCGGGTACACCGGGGAGCTGTTTTTT.